The text below deals with one T cell receptor beta chain. As yet, its antigen is unknown. This sample was taken from a study of T cells after posttransplantation cyclophosphamide. Using immunoSEQ multiplex PCR, the repertoire was profiled, and TCRdb retains in-frame clones only, with some absent. The sample holds about 4,700 clones, about two thirds seen once. Points from the study as a whole: Recipient CMV seropositivity and CMV reactivation strongly tracked TRB clonality.

Peripheral blood was collected from the related graft donor on the marrow donation day. The CDR3 sequence is 14 residues long. Germline CDR1 is MNHEY and CDR2 is SMNVEV (reference sequence). Trimming took off 6 bases at V and 1 base at J, with 12 bases between the two ends. The TCR sequence derives from a woman aged 60-75 years in good health, CMV-negative, and a related stem cell transplant donor. The specimen sequenced was memory CD8+ T cells sorted from blood. The J gene is TRBJ2-5, the V gene TRBV27; D is unresolved. CDR3 nucleotides: TGTGCCAGCAGATCGGGTGTCGGCCAAGAGACCCAGTACTTC. Its translation is CASRSGVGQETQYF.